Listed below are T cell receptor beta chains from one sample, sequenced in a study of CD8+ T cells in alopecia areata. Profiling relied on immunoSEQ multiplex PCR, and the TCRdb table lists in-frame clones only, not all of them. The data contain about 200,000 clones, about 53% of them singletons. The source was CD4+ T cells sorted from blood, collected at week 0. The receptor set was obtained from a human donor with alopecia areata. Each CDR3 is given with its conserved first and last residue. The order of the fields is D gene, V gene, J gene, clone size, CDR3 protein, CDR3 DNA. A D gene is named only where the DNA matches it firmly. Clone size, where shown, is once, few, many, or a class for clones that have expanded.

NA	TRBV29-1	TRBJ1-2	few	CSVAGLRVNYGYTF	TGCAGCGTGGCGGGACTGAGGGTAAACTATGGCTACACCTTC
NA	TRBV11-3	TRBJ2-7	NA	CASSLDRYEQYF	TGTGCCAGCAGCCTTGACCGTTACGAGCAGTACTTC
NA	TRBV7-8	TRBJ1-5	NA	CASSQQGRSNQPQHF	TGTGCCAGCAGCCAACAGGGCAGGTCCAATCAGCCCCAGCATTTT
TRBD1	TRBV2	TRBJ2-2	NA	CASRTRDRLGGELFF	TGTGCCAGCAGGACCCGGGACAGGTTGGGCGGGGAGCTGTTTTTT
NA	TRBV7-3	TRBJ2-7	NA	CASSQGTGSYEQYF	TGTGCCAGCAGCCAGGGGACGGGCTCCTACGAGCAGTACTTC
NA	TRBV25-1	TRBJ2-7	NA	CASSDSQGNHEQYF	TGTGCCAGCAGTGATAGTCAGGGGAACCACGAGCAGTACTTC
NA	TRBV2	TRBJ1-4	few	CASSRELNEKLFF	TGTGCCAGCAGCCGGGAGCTTAATGAAAAACTGTTTTTT
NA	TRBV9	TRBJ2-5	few	CASSVGRGTLLETQYF	TGTGCCAGCAGCGTAGGTCGGGGGACGCTGCTGGAGACCCAGTACTTC
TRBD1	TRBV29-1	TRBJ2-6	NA	CSVGTGDHSGANVLTF	TGCAGCGTCGGGACAGGGGACCACTCTGGGGCCAACGTCCTGACTTTC
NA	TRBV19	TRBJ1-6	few	CASRTSFNSPLHF	TGTGCCAGTAGGACCTCTTTTAACTCACCCCTCCACTTT